This entry lists 5 T cell receptor beta chains sequenced from one sample in a study of kidney transplant recipient with SARS-CoV-2 infection. TCRdb re-analysed the reads in MiXCR, keeping a single row per CDR3 protein. The sample has 200,000 to 250,000 distinct CDR3 sequences; 25% to 35% are singletons. The sample consisted of a blood sample, taken at baseline and on day 111 from a kidney transplant recipient. Receptors were obtained from a male patient aged 30 to 39 who had COVID-19 and was a kidney transplant recipient. Some T cells could come from the graft donor.

The sample holds many counts of this clonotype. The rearrangement joins TRBV3-1 to TRBJ2-5; D is ambiguous. Germline CDR1 and CDR2: LGHDT and YNNKEL (reference sequence). The CDR3 consists of 17 residues. Trimming took 5 bases from V and 5 from J, leaving 24 bases between them. CDR3 in DNA: TGTGCCAGCAGCAGAGGCAATCCCATTTCTTTCTCTGAGACCCAGTACTTC. This translates into CASSRGNPISFSETQYF.

This clonotype was counted between two and nine times. The rearrangement joins TRBV6-5 to TRBJ1-2, with D possibly matching TRBD1 (5 bases). This CDR3 region has 14 residues. Trimming left V 4 bases short and J 3 bases short, with 12 bases between. The germline CDR1 and CDR2 sequences are MNHEY and SVGAGI. CDR3 DNA sequence: TGTGCCAGCAGTTCATATAGGGGCGACTATGGCTACACCTTC. Its translation is CASSSYRGDYGYTF.

This clonotype has at least ten counts. The chain links TRBV14 to TRBJ2-7; a possible D gene is TRBD1 (6 bases). The germline CDR1 and CDR2 sequences are SGHDN and FVKESK. This CDR3 has 18 residues. The germline V and J ends were trimmed by 3 bases and 2 bases, with 23 bases remaining between them. CDR3 amino acids: CASSQRGSGLWTPYEQYF. The CDR3 bases are TGTGCCAGCAGCCAGAGGGGGTCCGGTTTGTGGACACCCTACGAGCAGTACTTC.

As to this clonotype: Just one base apart from a much larger clone, this may be a read error. This sequence joins TRBV20-1 and TRBJ2-7, with a tentative D call TRBD2 (7 bases). CDR1 is DFQATT and CDR2 is SNEGSKA in the germline V gene (reference sequence). This CDR3 is 13 amino acids long. The CDR3 DNA reads TGCAGTGCCAATGGGGGGGCGGAGTACGGGCAGTACTTC. Protein sequence: CSANGGAEYGQYF.

This clonotype was seen many times. The chain is built from TRBV18 and TRBJ2-3; 9 positions match TRBD2. This CDR3 is built from 16 residues. V shed 1 base and J 2 bases; nucleotides not matched to a gene: 4. Germline lookup yields CDR1 KGHSH and CDR2 LQKENI. The CDR3 DNA is TGTGCCAGCTCACCACAGTCTAGCGGGACCACAGATACGCAGTATTTT. It specifies CASSPQSSGTTDTQYF.